Sequencing of this TCR beta chain was carried out in a study of cytomegalovirus exposure and HLA in healthy donors. The PCR was carried out with 60 Vbeta primers and 13 Jbeta primers. Per the study methods: A later analysis tallied approximately 80 million unique TCR beta chains, 10 million to 12 million of them shared. The repertoire was sequenced with immunoSEQ multiplex PCR; TCRdb's copy has only in-frame clones and lacks some. That table is the source of V, J and clone size, and D and trimming were worked out from the DNA. The sample holds 150,000 or so clones, 70% to 90% seen once. Findings and limits, study-wide: The classifier was said to identify cytomegalovirus status with high specificity and sensitivity. Some public TCRs appeared in many individuals, while most sequences were rare. Among TCR beta chains of equal frequency, HLA-associated ones were more clonally expanded in a later analysis.

This CDR3 has 15 amino acids. Germline CDR1 reads MNHEY; CDR2 reads SVGAGI. Unmatched junction bases numbered 4, after V lost 6 bases and J lost 2 bases. This clone showed up just a few times. Its antigen is unidentified. The sequenced material came from PBMCs. The sequence came from a woman between 18 and 30 years old in good health and CMV-seronegative. This chain uses TRBV6-5 with TRBJ2-1; 10 bases align to TRBD2. The CDR3, as DNA: TGTGCCAGCAGCCAAACTAGCGGGACCTACAATGAGCAGTTCTTC. Translated, it gives CASSQTSGTYNEQFF.